This record covers a single T cell receptor beta chain. The antigen remains undetermined. These data originate in a study of T cell responses to AZD1222 COVID-19 vaccine. Study-level information: Pooling covered second doses at about 4 or about 12 weeks.

Using immunoSEQ multiplex PCR, the repertoire was profiled, and TCRdb retains in-frame clones only, with some absent. The sample yields 100,000 or so clones, around 96% seen once. Germline-derived CDR1 and CDR2 are MNHEY and SMNVEV (reference sequence). The CDR3 spans 11 residues. General study findings and limits: Spike-specific TCR breadth and depth grew following two AZD1222 doses. The study reported that nearly half of spike-specific TCRs target unmutated variant regions. Just six AZD1222 recipients were seropositive at baseline.

The clonotype comes from an adult in good health. This sample comprised peripheral blood, obtained on day 0 of AZD1222 vaccination. The rearrangement links TRBV27 to TRBJ2-7; D ambiguous. In DNA form, the CDR3 reads TGTCTTTCGGCCAACTCCTACGAGCAGTACTTC. Translated, it gives CLSANSYEQYF.